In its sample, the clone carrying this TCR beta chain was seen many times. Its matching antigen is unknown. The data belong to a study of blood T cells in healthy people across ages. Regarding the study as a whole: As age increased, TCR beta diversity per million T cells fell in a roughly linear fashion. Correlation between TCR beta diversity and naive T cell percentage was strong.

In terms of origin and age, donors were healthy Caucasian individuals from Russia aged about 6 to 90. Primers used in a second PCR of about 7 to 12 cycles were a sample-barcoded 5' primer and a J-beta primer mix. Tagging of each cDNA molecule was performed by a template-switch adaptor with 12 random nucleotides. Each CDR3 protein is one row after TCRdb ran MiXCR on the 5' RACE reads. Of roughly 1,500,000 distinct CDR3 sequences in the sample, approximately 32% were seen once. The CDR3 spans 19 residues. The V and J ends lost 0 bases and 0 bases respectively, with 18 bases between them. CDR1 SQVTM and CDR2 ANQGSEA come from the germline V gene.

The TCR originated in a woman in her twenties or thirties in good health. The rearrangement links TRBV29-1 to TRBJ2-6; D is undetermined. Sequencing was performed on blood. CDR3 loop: CSVEDPSWHHRSGANVLTF. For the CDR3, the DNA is TGCAGCGTTGAAGATCCAAGCTGGCACCACCGCTCTGGGGCCAACGTCCTGACTTTC.